Shown below are 7 T cell receptor beta chains from a single sample sequenced in a study of cytomegalovirus exposure and HLA in healthy donors. Researchers ran the PCR with 60 Vbeta and 13 Jbeta primers. Here immunoSEQ multiplex PCR was the method, and the copy in TCRdb shows in-frame clones only, minus some. Here the sample spans about 130,000 clones, 70% to 85% being singletons. What was sequenced was PBMCs. These receptors were collected from a female donor in good health and CMV-seronegative.

A single count supports this clone. The chain has TRBV4-1 and TRBJ1-2, with D tentatively TRBD1 (6 bases). The V end was cut by 0 bases, the J end by 1 base, with 12 bases between. This CDR3 spans 16 amino acids. CDR1 is MGHRA and CDR2 is YSYEKL in the germline V gene. The DNA of the CDR3 is TGCGCCAGCAGCCAAGAAGCGGGGGCGCGTAACTATGGCTACACCTTC. Translated: CASSQEAGARNYGYTF.

This sequence joins TRBV7-4 and TRBJ1-1; D not resolved. V gave up 8 bases and J gave up 0 bases, with 16 bases separating them. The CDR3 totals 15 residues. Germline V gene data show CDR1 as SGHVT and CDR2 as SQSDAQ. The CDR3 DNA reads as TGTGCCAGCCGAGGCAGATCCTTAATGAACACTGAAGCTTTCTTT. Translating it yields CASRGRSLMNTEAFF. The entire variable domain, with the rest obtained from reference TRBV7-4 and TRBJ1-1, is as follows: GAGVSQSPRYKVAKRGRDVALRCDSISGHVTLYWYRQTLGQGSEVLTYSQSDAQRDKSGRPSGRFSAERPERSVSTLKIQRTEQGDSAVYLCASRGRSLMNTEAFFGQGTRLTVV.

The chain uses TRBV18 and TRBJ1-3; the D gene is possibly TRBD1 (6 bases). The germline CDR1 and CDR2 sequences are KGHSH and LQKENI. Trimming removed 4 bases at V and 4 bases at J, with 32 bases between. The CDR3 extends over 21 amino acids. The CDR3 loop reads CASSRLGATGNPTGSGNTIYF. CDR3 bases: TGTGCCAGCTCACGACTTGGGGCGACTGGGAATCCCACAGGGTCCGGAAACACCATATATTTT.

The CDR3 region is CASKVAEGTGELFF. The DNA for the CDR3 is TGTGCCAGCAAGGTAGCGGAGGGCACCGGGGAGCTGTTTTTT. The chain employs TRBV6-6 and TRBJ2-2; possible D gene TRBD2, 6 bases. V lost 7 bases and J 4 bases, leaving 13 bases between the germline ends. The CDR3 loop spans 14 amino acids. Per the germline V gene, CDR1 is MNHNY and CDR2 is SVGAGI (reference sequence).

This clone turned up a few times. The J gene is TRBJ2-1, the V gene TRBV5-5; D may be TRBD1 (5 bases). This CDR3 spans 15 amino acids. V was trimmed by 4 bases and J by 2 bases, leaving 13 bases between them. Per the germline V gene, CDR1 is SGHKS and CDR2 is YYEKEE (reference sequence). CDR3 loop: CASSLRAFTYNEQFF. The DNA for the CDR3 is TGTGCCAGCAGCCTCAGGGCCTTTACCTACAATGAGCAGTTCTTC. Complete variable domain (other parts from reference TRBV5-5 and TRBJ2-1): DAGVTQSPTHLIKTRGQQVTLRCSPISGHKSVSWYQQVLGQGPQFIFQYYEKEERGRGNFPDRFSARQFPNYSSELNVNALLLGDSALYLCASSLRAFTYNEQFFGPGTRLTVL.

A few counts support this clone. The chain joins TRBV25-1 to TRBJ2-1; tentatively, D is TRBD1 (5 bases). V gave up 6 bases and J gave up 8 bases, with 11 bases separating them. Germline V lookup: CDR1 MGHDK, CDR2 SYGVNS. This CDR3 has 12 amino acids. The CDR3 loop reads CASRTWGDEQFF. The CDR3 DNA reads TGTGCCAGCAGGACTTGGGGCGATGAGCAGTTCTTC.

V usage is TRBV9 and J usage is TRBJ2-2, with 8 positions matching TRBD2. The trim removed 4 bases at V and 3 bases at J, leaving 8 bases unmatched. CDR1 is SGDLS, CDR2 YYNGEE, per germline. This CDR3 contains 16 residues. The CDR3 here is CASSPRLAPDTGELFF. CDR3 sequence (DNA): TGTGCCAGCAGCCCTAGACTAGCGCCGGACACCGGGGAGCTGTTTTTT.